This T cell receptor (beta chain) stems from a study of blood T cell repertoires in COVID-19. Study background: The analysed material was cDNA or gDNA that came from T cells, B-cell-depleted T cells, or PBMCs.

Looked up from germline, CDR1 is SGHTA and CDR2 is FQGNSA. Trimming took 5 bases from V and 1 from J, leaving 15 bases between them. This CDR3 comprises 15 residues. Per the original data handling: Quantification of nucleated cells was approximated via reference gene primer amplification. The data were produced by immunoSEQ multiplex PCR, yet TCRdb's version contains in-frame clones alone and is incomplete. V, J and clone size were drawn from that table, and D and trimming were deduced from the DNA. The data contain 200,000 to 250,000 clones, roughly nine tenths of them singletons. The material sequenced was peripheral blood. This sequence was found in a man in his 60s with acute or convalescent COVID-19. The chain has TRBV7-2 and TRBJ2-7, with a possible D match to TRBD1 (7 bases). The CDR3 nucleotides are TGTGCCAGCAGCACGCGGGGACAGTATTCCTACGAGCAGTACTTC. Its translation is CASSTRGQYSYEQYF.